The rows below give T cell receptor beta chains drawn from one sample of a study of technical replicates of blood from a handful of donors. TCRdb keeps only in-frame clones here, not all; method: immunoSEQ multiplex PCR. The repertoire holds fewer than 95,000 clones, roughly 91% seen once, with 0.25% in the top ten. Material: T cells isolated from PBMCs. The source of these receptors is a human donor in good health. Each CDR3 is given with its conserved first and last residue. D genes are given only for firm matches. Size values are once, few and many counts, or a class for expanded clones, and some rows have none.

V	J	D	size	CDR3	DNA
TRBV11-2	TRBJ2-7	TRBD2	-	CASSLERASGSYEQYF	TGTGCCAGCAGCTTAGAGAGGGCTAGCGGGTCCTACGAGCAGTACTTC
TRBV10-1	TRBJ1-1	-	-	CASSEGGQINTEAFF	TGCGCCAGCAGTGAAGGTGGACAGATTAACACTGAAGCTTTCTTT
TRBV6-5	TRBJ1-1	-	few	CASKLQGWMNTEAFF	TGTGCCAGCAAGTTACAGGGTTGGATGAACACTGAAGCTTTCTTT
TRBV7-6	TRBJ2-1	TRBD1	-	CASSRQGADEQFF	TGTGCCAGCAGCCGTCAGGGGGCGGATGAGCAGTTCTTC
TRBV14	TRBJ2-1	TRBD2	-	CASSLGTSGSLNEQFF	TGTGCCAGCAGCCTGGGGACTAGCGGGAGTCTCAATGAGCAGTTCTTC
TRBV9	TRBJ1-1	-	-	CASSDGGARTEAFF	TGTGCCAGCAGCGACGGGGGGGCCCGAACTGAAGCTTTCTTT
TRBV6-5	TRBJ2-1	TRBD1	-	CASRDRGVGEQFF	TGTGCCAGCAGGGACAGGGGGGTGGGTGAGCAGTTCTTC
TRBV29-1	TRBJ2-1	TRBD1	-	CSVGNRGTHNEQFF	TGCAGCGTTGGGAACAGGGGGACACACAATGAGCAGTTCTTC
TRBV2	TRBJ1-2	TRBD1	few	CASSERRERDRDGYTF	TGTGCCAGCAGTGAGAGACGGGAACGGGACAGGGATGGCTACACCTTC
TRBV6-6	TRBJ1-2	-	-	CAPTITGQRDYGYTF	TGTGCCCCTACGATCACAGGGCAAAGGGACTATGGCTACACCTTC
TRBV14	TRBJ1-5	TRBD1	-	CASSQRRGGYDQPQHF	TGTGCCAGCAGCCAACGGAGAGGGGGCTACGATCAGCCCCAGCATTTT
TRBV5-1	TRBJ2-7	TRBD1	-	CASSSGTASSYEQYF	TGCGCCAGCAGCTCAGGGACAGCCAGCTCCTACGAGCAGTACTTC
TRBV5-4	TRBJ1-2	TRBD1	-	CASSTGGQAGYYGYTF	TGTGCCAGCAGCACTGGGGGACAGGCAGGATACTATGGCTACACCTTC
TRBV2	TRBJ2-7	TRBD2	-	CASSDITSGRFYEQYF	TGTGCCAGCAGTGATATAACTAGCGGGAGATTCTACGAGCAGTACTTC
TRBV2	TRBJ2-6	-	-	CASSAGSGANVLTF	TGTGCCAGCAGTGCGGGCTCTGGGGCCAACGTCCTGACTTTC
TRBV7-9	TRBJ1-2	-	few	CASNTGPSGYTF	TGTGCCAGCAACACAGGGCCCTCTGGCTACACCTTC
TRBV21-1	TRBJ2-7	-	-	CASSKSGGFHEQYF	TGTGCCAGCAGCAAAAGCGGCGGCTTCCACGAGCAGTACTTC
TRBV29-1	TRBJ1-1	-	-	CTLSGGGSTEAFF	TGCACTCTTTCTGGGGGCGGGAGCACTGAAGCTTTCTTT
TRBV11-2	TRBJ2-7	-	-	CASSARDISYEQYF	TGTGCCAGCAGCGCTCGGGACATATCCTACGAGCAGTACTTC
TRBV27	TRBJ1-2	-	-	CASRGGQEANYGYTF	TGTGCCAGCAGGGGAGGGCAGGAAGCTAACTATGGCTACACCTTC
TRBV7-2	TRBJ2-7	-	-	CASSGGGRAYEQYF	TGTGCCAGCAGCGGGGGGGGCCGGGCCTACGAGCAGTACTTC
TRBV2	TRBJ1-2	-	-	CASYLPTGIEDYGYTF	TGTGCCAGCTACTTGCCGACAGGTATTGAGGACTATGGCTACACCTTC
TRBV6-1	TRBJ1-1	-	-	CASIGVTEAFF	TGTGCCAGCATCGGGGTCACTGAAGCTTTCTTT
TRBV4-1	TRBJ2-1	TRBD2	-	CASSPIGGREPLKQFF	TGCGCCAGCAGCCCAATAGGAGGGCGGGAGCCCCTTAAGCAGTTCTTC
TRBV11-2	TRBJ2-1	TRBD2	-	CASGREGHNNEQFF	TGTGCCAGCGGGCGGGAGGGCCATAACAATGAGCAGTTCTTC
TRBV15	TRBJ1-1	-	few	CATSFTGLNTEAFF	TGTGCCACCAGCTTCACAGGGTTGAACACTGAAGCTTTCTTT
TRBV25-1	TRBJ2-7	-	once	CASSGQTSYEQYF	TGTGCCAGCAGTGGACAGACTTCCTACGAGCAGTACTTC
TRBV4-1	TRBJ2-1	TRBD2	-	CASSHGAGNNEQFF	TGCGCCAGCAGCCACGGAGCGGGGAACAATGAGCAGTTCTTC
TRBV2	TRBJ1-5	TRBD1	once	CASSEATGASNQPQHF	TGTGCCAGCAGTGAAGCGACAGGGGCTAGCAATCAGCCCCAGCATTTT
TRBV6-1	TRBJ2-7	TRBD2	-	CASSESTSGTYEQYF	TGTGCCAGCAGTGAATCGACTAGCGGCACCTACGAGCAGTACTTC
TRBV19	TRBJ2-7	-	-	CASSSVPSHEQYF	TGTGCCAGTAGTTCCGTCCCCTCCCACGAGCAGTACTTC
TRBV6-6	TRBJ2-5	-	-	CASIYQETQYF	TGTGCCAGCATATACCAAGAGACCCAGTACTTC
TRBV2	TRBJ1-5	-	-	CASRETETWSQPQHF	TGTGCCAGCAGGGAGACAGAGACCTGGAGTCAGCCCCAGCATTTT
TRBV5-1	TRBJ2-7	-	-	CASRGYLGGEQYF	TGCGCCAGCAGAGGTTACTTGGGAGGCGAGCAGTACTTC
TRBV5-1	TRBJ2-2	TRBD1	-	CASSYRQGDYPNTGELFF	TGCGCCAGCAGCTACCGACAGGGGGATTACCCGAACACCGGGGAGCTGTTTTTT
TRBV4-1	TRBJ2-2	TRBD1	-	CASSQMAGTGVIFPGELFF	TGCGCCAGCAGCCAAATGGCTGGGACAGGGGTTATATTTCCCGGGGAGCTGTTTTTT
TRBV14	TRBJ1-2	-	-	CASSQDSRRPLGYYGYTF	TGTGCCAGCAGCCAAGATAGTCGGAGGCCCCTGGGGTACTATGGCTACACCTTC
TRBV4-1	TRBJ2-7	-	-	CASSPEVPSSYEQYF	TGCGCCAGCAGCCCTGAGGTTCCGAGCTCCTACGAGCAGTACTTC
TRBV7-6	TRBJ2-1	-	-	CASSLASGLADYNEQFF	TGTGCCAGCAGCTTAGCATCGGGTCTAGCCGACTACAATGAGCAGTTCTTC
TRBV27	TRBJ2-7	TRBD1	-	CASSLTGTGAYEQYF	TGTGCCAGCAGTTTAACCGGGACAGGGGCCTACGAGCAGTACTTC
TRBV30	TRBJ1-2	-	-	CAWSVKGNYGYTF	TGTGCCTGGAGTGTAAAGGGGAACTATGGCTACACCTTC
TRBV29-1	TRBJ1-4	-	-	CSVGAQGGGEKLFF	TGCAGCGTCGGCGCCCAGGGAGGAGGTGAAAAACTGTTTTTT
TRBV28	TRBJ1-5	-	-	CASSLLGVGNQPQHF	TGTGCCAGCAGTTTACTAGGGGTAGGCAATCAGCCCCAGCATTTT
TRBV18	TRBJ1-3	-	-	CASSPAGGRSGNTIYF	TGTGCCAGCTCACCAGCGGGGGGCAGATCCGGAAACACCATATATTTT
TRBV2	TRBJ1-1	-	-	CASSEGGSGTEAFF	TGTGCCAGCAGTGAGGGGGGAAGCGGCACTGAAGCTTTCTTT
TRBV6-1	TRBJ2-7	TRBD2	-	CASSESGGRIYEQYF	TGTGCCAGCAGTGAAAGTGGCGGGAGGATTTACGAGCAGTACTTC